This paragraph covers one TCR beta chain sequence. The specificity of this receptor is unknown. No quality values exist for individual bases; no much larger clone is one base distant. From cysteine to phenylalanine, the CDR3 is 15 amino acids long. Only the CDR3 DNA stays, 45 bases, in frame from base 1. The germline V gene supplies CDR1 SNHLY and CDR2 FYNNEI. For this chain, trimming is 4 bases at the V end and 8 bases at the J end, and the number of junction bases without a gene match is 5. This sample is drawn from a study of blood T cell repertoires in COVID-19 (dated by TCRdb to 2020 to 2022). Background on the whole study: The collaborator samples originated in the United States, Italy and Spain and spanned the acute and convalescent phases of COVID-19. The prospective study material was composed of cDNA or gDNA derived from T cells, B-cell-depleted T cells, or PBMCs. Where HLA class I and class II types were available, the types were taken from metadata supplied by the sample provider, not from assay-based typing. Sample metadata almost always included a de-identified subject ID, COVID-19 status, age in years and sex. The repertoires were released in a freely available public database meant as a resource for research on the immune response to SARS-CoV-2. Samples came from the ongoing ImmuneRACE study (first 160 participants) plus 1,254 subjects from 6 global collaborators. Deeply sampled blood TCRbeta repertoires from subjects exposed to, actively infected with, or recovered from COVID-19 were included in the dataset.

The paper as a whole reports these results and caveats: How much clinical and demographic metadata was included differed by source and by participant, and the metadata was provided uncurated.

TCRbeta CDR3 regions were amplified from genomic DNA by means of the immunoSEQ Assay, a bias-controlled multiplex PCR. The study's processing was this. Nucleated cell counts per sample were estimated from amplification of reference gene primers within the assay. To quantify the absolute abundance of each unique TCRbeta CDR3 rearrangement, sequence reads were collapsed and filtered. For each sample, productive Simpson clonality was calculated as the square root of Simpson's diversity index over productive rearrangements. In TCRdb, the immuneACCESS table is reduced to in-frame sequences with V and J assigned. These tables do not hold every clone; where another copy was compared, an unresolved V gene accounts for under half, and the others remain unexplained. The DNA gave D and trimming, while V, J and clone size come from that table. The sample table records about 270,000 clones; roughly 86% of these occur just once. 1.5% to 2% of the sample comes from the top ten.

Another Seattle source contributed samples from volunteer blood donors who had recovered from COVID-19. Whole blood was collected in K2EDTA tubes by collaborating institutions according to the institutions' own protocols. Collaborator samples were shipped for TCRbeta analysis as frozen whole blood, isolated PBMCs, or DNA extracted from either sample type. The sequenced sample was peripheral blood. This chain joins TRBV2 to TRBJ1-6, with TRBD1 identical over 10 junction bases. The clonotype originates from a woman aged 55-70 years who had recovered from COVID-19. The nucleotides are TGTGCCAGCAGTGCCGCGGGACAGGGGTATTCACCCCTCCACTTT. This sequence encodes CASSAAGQGYSPLHF. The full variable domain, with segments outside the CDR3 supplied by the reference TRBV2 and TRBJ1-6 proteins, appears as EPEVTQTPSHQVTQMGQEVILRCVPISNHLYFYWYRQILGQKVEFLVSFYNNEISEKSEIFDDQFSVERPDGSNFTLKIRSTKLEDSAMYFCASSAAGQGYSPLHFGNGTRLTVT.